The following is a T cell receptor beta chain sequence with its context. The antigen is not known. The entry originates in a study of CD8+ T cells in alopecia areata. TCR sequencing used cDNA made by reverse transcription of extracted RNA. Measured with immunoSEQ multiplex PCR; TCRdb has only the in-frame clones, and not every one. The sample holds about 150,000 clones, around 54% seen once. Findings and limits, study-wide: In scalp samples, resident alphabeta T cells of normal skin are also sequenced.

Germline V CDR1 and CDR2: GTSNPN, SVGIG (reference sequence). The CDR3 is 16 residues long. Between the trimmed V and J ends, which lost 0 bases and 7 bases, there was a span of 18 bases. The chain employs TRBV30 and TRBJ1-4; no reliable D call. Sequences were obtained from CD4+ T cells sorted from blood. The sequence came from a human donor in good health. The DNA for the CDR3 is TGTGCCTGGAGTGTGGGGATCGGGAACGGCATTGAAAAACTGTTTTTT. This translates into CAWSVGIGNGIEKLFF. Based on the CDR3 plus reference TRBV30 and TRBJ1-4, the full variable domain is SQTIHQWPATLVQPVGSPLSLECTVEGTSNPNLYWYRQAAGRGLQLLFYSVGIGQISSEVPQNLSASRPQDRQFILSSKKLLLSDSGFYLCAWSVGIGNGIEKLFFGSGTQLSVL.